A single TCR beta chain is shown here with its context. This clone has only a few counts. Its antigen is unknown. No base quality values were provided; no much bigger clone lies one nucleotide off. These data belong to a study of OX40 agonist ivuxolimab in advanced cancers. Background on the whole study: Ivuxolimab was an agonistic, fully human IgG2 monoclonal antibody directed against OX40 (CD134), a costimulatory receptor. Partial responses occurred in three dose-escalation patients, of whom one had hepatocellular carcinoma and two had cutaneous melanoma. Intravenous ivuxolimab was administered to patients every 2 weeks at six dose levels: 0.01, 0.1, 0.3, 1.5, 3 and 10 mg/kg. Among the 50 to 55 dose-escalation patients, around 20 had hepatocellular carcinoma, 15 or so melanoma, 9 renal cell carcinoma and 9 head and neck cancer. Peripheral TCRbeta sequencing was intended to test whether TCR sequence diversity was altered and clonal T-cell expansion was caused by ivuxolimab. The paper covers the monotherapy dose-escalation part of the phase I ivuxolimab trial, which included N of about 51 patients. In the dose-escalation cohort, roughly 82% of patients were male, and the mean age was 60 years with a range of roughly 20 to 80. Patients were allowed to have had prior anti-PD-1, anti-PD-L1 or anti-CTLA-4 therapy, and 40% to 45% of the dose-escalation patients had been treated with checkpoint inhibitors. Results and caveats for the whole study, not just this receptor: The antigen specificity of the peripheral T cells that underwent clonal expansion was not determined. Clonal expansion of both CD4+ and CD8+ blood T cells was observed from baseline to week 6 at doses 0.1 to 3.0 mg/kg. After ivuxolimab, CD8+ T cells had more expanded clones than CD4+ T cells on average. In partial responders in the 0.1-3.0 mg/kg groups, normalized peripheral clonal expansion was found to be among the lowest, especially among CD8+ T cells. Low levels of normalized T-cell clonal expansion were also seen in some patients who did not respond.

The trial excluded patients who had a history of autoimmune disease or were on systemic immunosuppression. Peripheral blood for TCR sequencing was collected from all dose cohorts at baseline, on cycle 4 day 1, and on cycle 7 day 1. Samples came from an open-label, multicenter, first-in-human phase I dose-escalation trial of ivuxolimab. Adults with locally advanced or metastatic head and neck squamous cell, hepatocellular, melanoma or renal cell carcinoma were enrolled in the trial. CD4+ and CD8+ T cells were sorted separately from peripheral blood before TCR sequencing. For sequencing of the TCRbeta CDR3 region, genomic DNA was extracted from the sorted cells. The immunoSEQ Assay was used to sequence the TCRbeta CDR3 regions. In TCRdb, the immuneACCESS table is reduced to in-frame sequences with V and J assigned. These tables do not hold every clone; where another copy was compared, an unresolved V gene accounts for under half, and the others remain unexplained. The sample table lists some 81,000 clones, 70% to 90% of them with a count of one. The ten most abundant clones make up less than 0.8% of the sample.

Taken from the germline V gene, the CDR1 and CDR2 loops are ENHRY and SYGVKD. The V end loses 6 bases and the J end loses 8 bases, and a stretch of 14 bases separates them. The CDR3 runs 13 residues from the cysteine to the phenylalanine. Only the CDR3 portion is preserved as DNA: 39 bases, with reading frame beginning at the first base. Rearrangement joined TRBV10-3 to TRBJ2-1, with the identity of the D gene unclear. Sample: CD4+ or CD8+ T cells sorted from blood, taken in a trial of the OX40 agonist ivuxolimab. The receptor's source is an adult with an advanced solid tumor such as melanoma, head and neck, liver or kidney cancer. In nucleotides, the sequence is TGTGCCATCAGGGCCCCTTTTTTGGATGAGCAGTTCTTC. It specifies CAIRAPFLDEQFF.